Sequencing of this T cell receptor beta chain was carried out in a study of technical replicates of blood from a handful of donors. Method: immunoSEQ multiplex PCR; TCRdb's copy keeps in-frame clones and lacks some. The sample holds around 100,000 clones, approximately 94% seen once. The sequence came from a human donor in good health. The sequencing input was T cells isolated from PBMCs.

For the CDR3, the DNA is TGCAGCGTTGAAGATCACTACAACACTGAAGCTTTCTTT. It codes for CSVEDHYNTEAFF. This chain connects TRBV29-1 to TRBJ1-1; no clear D gene. The CDR3 is 13 residues long. Germline V CDR1 and CDR2: SQVTM, ANQGSEA. V was pared by 0 bases and J by 2 bases, with 7 bases between.